This T cell receptor (beta chain) was captured by sequencing in a study of T cell responses to AZD1222 COVID-19 vaccine. As for the study in general: Pooling was applied to second doses at about 4 or about 12 weeks. Study-wide findings and caveats: Spike-spanning, vaccine-associated CD4 TCRs were dominant at 160-218 and 743-854.

TCRdb's copy holds only in-frame clones and misses some; the assay was immunoSEQ multiplex PCR. The repertoire holds some 160,000 clones, with roughly 90% as singletons. Turning to this clone: Its target is unknown.

The CDR3 has 13 residues. Germline-derived CDR1 and CDR2 are MDHEN and SYDVKM. The V end lost 7 bases, the J end lost 3 bases, and 10 bases lay between the germline ends. The material sequenced was peripheral blood, taken on day 0 of AZD1222 vaccination. The chain joins TRBV28 to TRBJ2-1; D is ambiguous. The clonotype comes from an adult in good health. The CDR3 bases are TGTGCCAGCAACCGGGCTGTCTACAATGAGCAGTTCTTC. Protein: CASNRAVYNEQFF.